This T cell receptor (beta chain) was sequenced during a study of T cells in tuberculosis. As for the study in general: T cells were selected with CD1B tetramers loaded with glucose monomycolate. A South African cohort included IGRA-negative adolescents, latently infected IGRA-positive adolescents and adults with active tuberculosis. The study, taken as a whole, reports: Smaller alpha distances in active tuberculosis partly reflected shorter CDR3-alpha lengths. Active tuberculosis TCR-alpha repertoires lay closer to GMM-specific TCRs than IGRA-negative controls, suggesting clonal expansion.

Here immunoSEQ multiplex PCR was the method, and the copy in TCRdb shows in-frame clones only, minus some. The data show roughly 34,000 clones, 80% to 95% seen once. Germline V CDR1 and CDR2: SGHDT, YYEEEE. The length of the CDR3 is 13 residues. Trimming pared 2 bases from V and 9 bases from J, leaving 12 bases between. This clone appeared a single time. Its cognate antigen is unknown. The sequence was collected from a donor aged 5 to 30 with latent tuberculosis or without tuberculosis infection. Some clones in this sample may be carry-over from other donors' samples. The sample was PBMCs. The V call is TRBV5-6, the J call TRBJ2-1, with D uncertain. CDR3 in DNA: TGTGCCAGCAGCTTTAAACCCATCGGTGAGCAGTTCTTC. As protein: CASSFKPIGEQFF. The variable domain in full, with the rest retrieved from reference TRBV5-6 and TRBJ2-1, is DAGVTQSPTHLIKTRGQQVTLRCSPKSGHDTVSWYQQALGQGPQFIFQYYEEEERQRGNFPDRFSGHQFPNYSSELNVNALLLGDSALYLCASSFKPIGEQFFGPGTRLTVL.